This T cell receptor beta chain was found in a study of T cell responses to AZD1222 COVID-19 vaccine. Whole-study results and caveats: Unmutated variant regions are reportedly targeted by nearly half of spike-specific TCRs. Of the AZD1222 recipients, only five to seven were seropositive at baseline. The sample set comprised mostly white British donors with more females, and clonal diversity was possibly underestimated. Receipt of two AZD1222 doses was followed by a rise in Spike-specific TCR breadth and depth.

As to this clone: No antigen is known for it.

The repertoire was sequenced with immunoSEQ multiplex PCR; TCRdb's copy has only in-frame clones and lacks some. This sample has around 91,000 clones, with about 88% found just once. There are 15 residues in the CDR3. Trimming removed 7 bases from V and 0 bases from J; junction bases left unmatched: 7. Per germline, CDR1 MNHEY and CDR2 SVGAGI. The receptor was derived from an adult in good health. The genes are TRBV6-5 and TRBJ2-7; TRBD1 matches at 9 bases. Sequenced here: peripheral blood, sampled on day 0 of AZD1222 vaccination. The chain's CDR3 is CASTRDRDRSYEQYF. CDR3 coding DNA: TGTGCCAGCACCAGGGACAGGGATCGCTCCTACGAGCAGTACTTC.